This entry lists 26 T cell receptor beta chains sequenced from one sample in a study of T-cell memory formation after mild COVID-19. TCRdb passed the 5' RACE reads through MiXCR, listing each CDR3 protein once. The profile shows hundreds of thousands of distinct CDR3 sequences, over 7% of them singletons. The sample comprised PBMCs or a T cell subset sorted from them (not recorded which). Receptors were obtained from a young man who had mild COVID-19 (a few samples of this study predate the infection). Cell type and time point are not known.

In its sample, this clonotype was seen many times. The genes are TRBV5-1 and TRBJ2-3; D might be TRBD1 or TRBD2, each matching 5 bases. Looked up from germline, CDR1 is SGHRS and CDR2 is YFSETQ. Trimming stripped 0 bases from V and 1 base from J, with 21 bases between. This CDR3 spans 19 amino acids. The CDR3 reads CASSLAVLVRQGRTDTQYF. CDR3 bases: TGCGCCAGCAGCTTGGCCGTCTTGGTTCGGCAGGGACGCACAGATACGCAGTATTTT.

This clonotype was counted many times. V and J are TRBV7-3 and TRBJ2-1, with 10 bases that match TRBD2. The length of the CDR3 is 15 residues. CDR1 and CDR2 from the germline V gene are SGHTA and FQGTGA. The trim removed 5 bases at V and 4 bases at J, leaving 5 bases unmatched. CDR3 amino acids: CASSPSGGFYNEQFF. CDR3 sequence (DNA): TGTGCCAGCAGCCCTAGCGGGGGTTTTTACAATGAGCAGTTCTTC.

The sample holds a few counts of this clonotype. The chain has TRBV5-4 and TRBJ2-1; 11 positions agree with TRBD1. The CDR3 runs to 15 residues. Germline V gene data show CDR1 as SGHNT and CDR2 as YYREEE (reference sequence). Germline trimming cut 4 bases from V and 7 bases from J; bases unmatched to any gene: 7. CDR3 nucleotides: TGTGCCAGCAGCCTCCGGGACAGGGGGAATAATGAGCAGTTCTTC. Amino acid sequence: CASSLRDRGNNEQFF.

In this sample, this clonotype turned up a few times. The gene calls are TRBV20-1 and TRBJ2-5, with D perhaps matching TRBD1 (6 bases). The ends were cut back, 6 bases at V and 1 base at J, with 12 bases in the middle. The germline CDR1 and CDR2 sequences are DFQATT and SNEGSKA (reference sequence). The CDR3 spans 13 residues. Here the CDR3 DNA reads TGCAGTGCAAGCAGGGGATCCCAAGAGACCCAGTACTTC. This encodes CSASRGSQETQYF.

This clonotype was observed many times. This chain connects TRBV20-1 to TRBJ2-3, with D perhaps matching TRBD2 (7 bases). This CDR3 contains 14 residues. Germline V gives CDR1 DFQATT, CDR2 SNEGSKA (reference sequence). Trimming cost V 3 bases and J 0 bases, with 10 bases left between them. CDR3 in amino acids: CSASWGGSTDTQYF. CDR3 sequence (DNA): TGCAGTGCTAGCTGGGGGGGCAGCACAGATACGCAGTATTTT.

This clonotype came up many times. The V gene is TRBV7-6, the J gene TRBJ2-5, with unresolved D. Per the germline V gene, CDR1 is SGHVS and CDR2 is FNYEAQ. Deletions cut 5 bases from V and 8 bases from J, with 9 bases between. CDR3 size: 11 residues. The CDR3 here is CASSGTVTQYF. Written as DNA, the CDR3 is TGTGCCAGCAGCGGAACAGTAACCCAGTACTTC.

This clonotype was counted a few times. This CDR3 is CASSQASSVAGATQETQYF. In DNA, the CDR3 is TGTGCCAGCAGCCAAGCCTCTTCGGTAGCGGGGGCTACCCAAGAGACCCAGTACTTC. The V gene is TRBV4-2, the J gene TRBJ2-5; 9 positions agree with TRBD2. The CDR3 totals 19 residues. Germline V CDR1 and CDR2: LGHNA, YNFKEQ. J gave up 1 base and V 1 base, and 13 bases lay outside the gene matches.

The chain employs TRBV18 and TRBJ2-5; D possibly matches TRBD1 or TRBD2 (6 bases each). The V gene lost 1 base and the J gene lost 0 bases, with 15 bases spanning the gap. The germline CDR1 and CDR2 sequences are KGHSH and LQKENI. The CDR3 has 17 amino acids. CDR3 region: CASSPLGGRSDQETQYF. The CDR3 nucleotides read TGTGCCAGCTCACCACTGGGGGGCCGCTCCGACCAAGAGACCCAGTACTTC.

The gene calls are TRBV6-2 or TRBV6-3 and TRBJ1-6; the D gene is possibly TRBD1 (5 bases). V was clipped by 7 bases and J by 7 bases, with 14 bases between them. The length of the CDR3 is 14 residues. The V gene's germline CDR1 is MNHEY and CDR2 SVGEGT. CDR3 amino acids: CASTRDGANSPLHF. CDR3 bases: TGTGCCAGCACTCGGGACGGAGCAAATTCACCCCTCCACTTT.

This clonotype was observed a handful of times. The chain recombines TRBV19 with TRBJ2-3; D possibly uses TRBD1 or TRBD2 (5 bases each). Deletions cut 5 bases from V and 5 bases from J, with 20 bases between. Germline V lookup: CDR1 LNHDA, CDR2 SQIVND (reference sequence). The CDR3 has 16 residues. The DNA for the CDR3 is TGTGCCAGTAGTGGGTCTCGAGGGGCACGGGGAGATACGCAGTATTTT. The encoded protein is CASSGSRGARGDTQYF.

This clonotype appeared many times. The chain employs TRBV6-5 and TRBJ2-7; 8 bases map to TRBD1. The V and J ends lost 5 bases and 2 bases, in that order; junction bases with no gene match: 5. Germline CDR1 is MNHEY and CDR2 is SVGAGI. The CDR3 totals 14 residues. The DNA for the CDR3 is TGTGCCAGCAGTGAAGGGACAGGTACCTACGAGCAGTACGTC. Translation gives CASSEGTGTYEQYV.

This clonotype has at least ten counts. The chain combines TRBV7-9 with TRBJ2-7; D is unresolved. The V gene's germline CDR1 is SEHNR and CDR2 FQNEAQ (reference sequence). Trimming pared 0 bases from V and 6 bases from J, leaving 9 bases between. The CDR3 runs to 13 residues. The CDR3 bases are TGTGCCAGCAGCTTAGCTGTGGTGAGCGAGCAGTACTTC. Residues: CASSLAVVSEQYF.

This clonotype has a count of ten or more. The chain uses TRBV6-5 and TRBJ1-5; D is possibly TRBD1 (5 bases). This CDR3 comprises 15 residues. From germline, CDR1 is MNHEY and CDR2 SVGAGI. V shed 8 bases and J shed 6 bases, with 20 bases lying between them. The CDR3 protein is CASSLGGAPLQPQHF. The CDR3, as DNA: TGTGCCAGCTCTTTGGGAGGGGCCCCCCTTCAGCCCCAGCATTTT.

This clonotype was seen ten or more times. For the CDR3, the DNA is TGTGCCAGCAGCTCCTCGGGAGGGCCCGAACGCACAGATACGCAGTATTTT. Protein sequence: CASSSSGGPERTDTQYF. This chain uses TRBV5-8 with TRBJ2-3; 8 bases match TRBD2. The CDR3 extends over 17 amino acids. Per germline, CDR1 SGHTS and CDR2 YDEGEE. V lost 3 bases and J lost 1; bases outside the gene matches: 10.

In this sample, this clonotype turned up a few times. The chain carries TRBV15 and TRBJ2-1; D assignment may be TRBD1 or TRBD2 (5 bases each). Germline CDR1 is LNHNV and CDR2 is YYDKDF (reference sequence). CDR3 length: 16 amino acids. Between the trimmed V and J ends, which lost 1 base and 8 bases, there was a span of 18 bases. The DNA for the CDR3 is TGTGCCACCAGCAGAGCTCGGGACGGTGAGGGCTATGAGCAGTTCTTC. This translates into CATSRARDGEGYEQFF. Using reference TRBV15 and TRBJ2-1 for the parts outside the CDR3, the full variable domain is DAMVIQNPRYQVTQFGKPVTLSCSQTLNHNVMYWYQQKSSQAPKLLFHYYDKDFNNEADTPDNFQSRRPNTSFCFLDIRSPGLGDTAMYLCATSRARDGEGYEQFFGPGTRLTVL.

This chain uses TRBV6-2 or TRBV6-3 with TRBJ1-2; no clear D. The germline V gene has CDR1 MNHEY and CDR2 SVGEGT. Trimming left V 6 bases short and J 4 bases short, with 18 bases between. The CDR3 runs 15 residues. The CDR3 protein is CASRRGDIQSYGYTF. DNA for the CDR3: TGTGCCAGCAGACGGGGTGACATTCAGAGCTATGGCTACACCTTC.

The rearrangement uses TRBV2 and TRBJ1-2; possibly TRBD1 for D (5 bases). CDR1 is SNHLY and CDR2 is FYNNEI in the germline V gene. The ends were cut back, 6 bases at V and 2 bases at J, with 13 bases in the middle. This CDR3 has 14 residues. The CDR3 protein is CASRGDVANYGYTF. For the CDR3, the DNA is TGTGCCAGCAGAGGGGACGTCGCCAACTATGGCTACACCTTC.

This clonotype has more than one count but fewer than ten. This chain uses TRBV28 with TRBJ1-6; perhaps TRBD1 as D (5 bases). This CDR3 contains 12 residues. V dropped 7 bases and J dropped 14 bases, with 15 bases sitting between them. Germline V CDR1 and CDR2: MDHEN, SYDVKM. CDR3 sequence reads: CASTLGGKALHF. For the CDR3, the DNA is TGTGCCAGCACCCTCGGGGGGAAAGCCCTCCACTTT.

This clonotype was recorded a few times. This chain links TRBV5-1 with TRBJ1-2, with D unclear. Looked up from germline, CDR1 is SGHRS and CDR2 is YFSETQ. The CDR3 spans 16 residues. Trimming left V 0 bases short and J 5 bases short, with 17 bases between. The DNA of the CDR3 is TGCGCCAGCAGCTTGGGGCCAACCTCAGAGATGTATGGCTACACCTTC. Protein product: CASSLGPTSEMYGYTF.

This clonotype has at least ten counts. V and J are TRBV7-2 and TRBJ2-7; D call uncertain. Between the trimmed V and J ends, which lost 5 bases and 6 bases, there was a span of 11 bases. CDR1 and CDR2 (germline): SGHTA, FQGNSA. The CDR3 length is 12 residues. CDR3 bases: TGTGCCAGCAGCCCCACACCGGGCGAGCAGTACTTC. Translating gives CASSPTPGEQYF.

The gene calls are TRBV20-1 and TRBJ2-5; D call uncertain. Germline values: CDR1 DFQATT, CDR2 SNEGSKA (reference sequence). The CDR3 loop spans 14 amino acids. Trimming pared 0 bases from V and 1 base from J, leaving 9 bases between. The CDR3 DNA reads TGCAGTGCTAGAGACGGCAGGCCCCAAGAGACCCAGTACTTC. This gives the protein CSARDGRPQETQYF.

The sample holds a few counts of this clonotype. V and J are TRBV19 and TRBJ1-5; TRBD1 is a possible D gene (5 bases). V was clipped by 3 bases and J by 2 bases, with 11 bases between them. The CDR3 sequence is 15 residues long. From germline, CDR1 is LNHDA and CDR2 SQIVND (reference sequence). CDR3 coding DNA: TGTGCCAGTAGTATTGGCAGGGTCCGCAATCAGCCCCAGCATTTT. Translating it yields CASSIGRVRNQPQHF.

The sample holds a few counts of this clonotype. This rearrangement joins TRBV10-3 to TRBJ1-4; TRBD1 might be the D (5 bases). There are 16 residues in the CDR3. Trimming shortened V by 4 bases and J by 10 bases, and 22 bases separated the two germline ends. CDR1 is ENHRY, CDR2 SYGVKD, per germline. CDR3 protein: CAISVSLGPGSGKLFF. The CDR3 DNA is TGTGCCATCAGTGTTTCTTTGGGGCCCGGATCAGGAAAACTGTTTTTT.

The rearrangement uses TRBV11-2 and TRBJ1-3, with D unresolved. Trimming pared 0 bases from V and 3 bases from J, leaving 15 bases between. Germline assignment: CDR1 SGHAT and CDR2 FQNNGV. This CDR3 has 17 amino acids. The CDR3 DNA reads TGTGCCAGCAGCTTAGAAGGAGGAGGGATCAGTGGAAACACCATATATTTT. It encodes CASSLEGGGISGNTIYF.

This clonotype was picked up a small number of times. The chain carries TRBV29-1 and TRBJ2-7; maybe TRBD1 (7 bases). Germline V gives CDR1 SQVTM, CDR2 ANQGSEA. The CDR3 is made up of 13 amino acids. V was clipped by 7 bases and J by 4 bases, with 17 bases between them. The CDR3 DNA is TGCAGCGCCGACGCCCAGGGGGGATACGAGCAGTACTTC. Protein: CSADAQGGYEQYF.

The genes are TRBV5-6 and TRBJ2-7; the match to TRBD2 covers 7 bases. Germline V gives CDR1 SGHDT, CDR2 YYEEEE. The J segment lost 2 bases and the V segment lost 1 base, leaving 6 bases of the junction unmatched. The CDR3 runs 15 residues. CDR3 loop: CASSLRLAPAYEQYF. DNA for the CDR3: TGTGCCAGCAGCTTGAGACTAGCCCCAGCCTACGAGCAGTACTTC.